The 17 T cell receptor beta chains below come from one sample, sequenced in a study of T cells after yellow fever vaccination. TCRdb redid the calling of the 5' RACE reads with MiXCR, one entry per CDR3 protein. The table lists 620,000 or so distinct CDR3 sequences, roughly an eighth of them singletons. The specimen comprised PBMCs, sampled on the day of the yellow fever booster vaccination. The receptors were sampled from a young man who received the YFV17D yellow fever vaccine.

The V gene is TRBV6-2 or TRBV6-3, the J gene TRBJ2-2, with D unclear. The V end lost 5 bases, the J end lost 8 bases, and 9 bases lay between the germline ends. The CDR3 has 12 residues. Germline CDR1 MNHEY, CDR2 SVGEGT. CDR3 DNA: TGTGCCAGCAGTAAACTGAGAGGGGAGCTGTTTTTT. This gives the protein CASSKLRGELFF.

This clonotype was seen more than once but under ten times. The J gene is TRBJ2-7, the V gene TRBV21-1. TRBV21-1 is listed as a pseudogene. The CDR3 runs to 12 residues. CDR3 bases: TGTGCCAGCAGCAAAGGGTTATACGAGCAGTACTTC. Translated, it gives CASSKGLYEQYF.

This clonotype was observed a handful of times. The chain is built from TRBV20-1 and TRBJ2-7; 7 bases match TRBD1. The CDR3 has 13 amino acids. The germline V gene has CDR1 DFQATT and CDR2 SNEGSKA (reference sequence). The V and J ends lost 3 bases and 2 bases, in that order; junction bases with no gene match: 4. This CDR3 is CSARDRQTYEQYF. The CDR3 DNA reads TGCAGTGCTAGGGACAGGCAAACCTACGAGCAGTACTTC.

V usage is TRBV7-2 and J usage is TRBJ2-1; a weak D match, TRBD2 (6 bases). The CDR3 runs 15 residues. Trimming removed 0 bases from V and 4 bases from J, with 10 bases in between. Germline V gene lookup returns CDR1 SGHTA and CDR2 FQGNSA. The CDR3 loop is CASSLAWGEYNEQFF. The CDR3 DNA sequence: TGTGCCAGCAGCTTAGCCTGGGGGGAGTACAATGAGCAGTTCTTC.

This chain connects TRBV21-1 to TRBJ1-2; the table's D call TRBD1 went unverified against the DNA. TRBV21-1 is noted as a pseudogene. The CDR3 runs 12 residues. The CDR3 nucleotides are TGTGCCAGAGTGGGGCACAACTATGGCTACACCTTC. It specifies CARVGHNYGYTF.

The table lists this clonotype with a few counts. CDR3 region: CASRQGVGRHYEQYF. CDR3 bases: TGTGCCAGCAGGCAGGGGGTCGGACGACACTACGAGCAGTACTTC. The genes are TRBV6-2 or TRBV6-3 and TRBJ2-7; TRBD1 agrees at 7 bases. This CDR3 region has 15 residues. J gave up 3 bases and V 6 bases, and 11 bases lay outside the gene matches. Germline V gives CDR1 MNHEY, CDR2 SVGEGT.

This clonotype was found a few times. The chain links TRBV29-1 to TRBJ2-7, with D tentatively TRBD1 (6 bases). CDR3 length: 13 residues. V lost 4 bases, J lost 1 base, and 11 bases lay in between. Germline lookup yields CDR1 SQVTM and CDR2 ANQGSEA. CDR3 coding DNA: TGCAGCGTTGTTGGACAGCGATCCTACGAGCAGTACTTC. It yields the protein CSVVGQRSYEQYF.

The CDR3 protein is CASSPPGLGYNEQFF. CDR3 in DNA: TGTGCCAGCAGCCCCCCGGGACTAGGCTACAATGAGCAGTTCTTC. J is TRBJ2-1 and V is TRBV7-2; TRBD2 matches at 8 bases. CDR1 is SGHTA and CDR2 is FQGNSA in the germline V gene. V was clipped by 5 bases and J by 3 bases; unmatched bases: 6. The CDR3 spans 15 residues. The full variable domain, completed using reference TRBV7-2 and TRBJ2-1, is GAGVSQSPSNKVTEKGKDVELRCDPISGHTALYWYRQSLGQGLEFLIYFQGNSAPDKSGLPSDRFSAERTGGSVSTLTIQRTQQEDSAVYLCASSPPGLGYNEQFFGPGTRLTVL.

V usage is TRBV7-2 and J usage is TRBJ2-1; 8 bases are a match to TRBD2. V shed 0 bases, J shed 11 bases, and the junction held 15 bases outside the gene matches. There are 17 residues in the CDR3. CDR1 and CDR2 from the germline V gene are SGHTA and FQGNSA. In DNA form, the CDR3 reads TGTGCCAGCAGCTTAGCGGGGCCGAGCGGGGGTTGGGGGCAGCAGTTCTTC. Its protein is CASSLAGPSGGWGQQFF.

This clonotype was picked up a small number of times. The chain is built from TRBV29-1 and TRBJ2-7; 12 bases fit TRBD2. CDR3 length: 16 residues. The V segment lost 3 bases and the J segment 3 bases; nucleotides outside the gene matches: 9. Germline V gene sequence: CDR1 SQVTM, CDR2 ANQGSEA. The CDR3 loop reads CSVETSGRAPIYEQYF. The CDR3 DNA follows: TGCAGCGTTGAGACTAGCGGGAGAGCACCCATCTACGAGCAGTACTTC.

In this sample, this clonotype turned up many times. The V gene is TRBV27, the J gene TRBJ2-1; D remains ambiguous. The germline V gene encodes CDR1 MNHEY and CDR2 SMNVEV (reference sequence). Trimming took off 7 bases at V and 0 bases at J, with 13 bases between the two ends. This CDR3 spans 15 amino acids. The chain's CDR3 is CASTPGPSSYNEQFF. The CDR3 nucleotides are TGTGCCAGCACCCCGGGCCCTAGCTCCTACAATGAGCAGTTCTTC.

The CDR3 DNA sequence: TGTGCCAGCAGCCCAGCTGGAGACTGGGGCAAGGAGACCCAGTACTTC. It is translated as CASSPAGDWGKETQYF. This chain links TRBV7-3 with TRBJ2-5; a weak D match, TRBD1 (5 bases). The CDR3 is 16 residues long. V shed 5 bases and J shed 5 bases, with 21 bases lying between them. The germline V gene encodes CDR1 SGHTA and CDR2 FQGTGA.

CDR3 DNA: TGCGCCAGCTCCATTTCTGGGGACATTCAGTACTTC. It yields the protein CASSISGDIQYF. The V call is TRBV5-1, the J call TRBJ2-4; no clear D gene. This CDR3 is 12 amino acids long. With 7 bases removed from V and 8 bases from J, the gap between germline ends came to 13 bases. Germline V CDR1 and CDR2: SGHRS, YFSETQ.

Many counts were recorded for this clonotype. The rearrangement uses TRBV7-6 and TRBJ2-3; TRBD2 aligns across 11 bases. The CDR3 runs to 17 residues. CDR1 and CDR2 (germline): SGHVS, FNYEAQ. The J segment lost 3 bases and the V segment lost 5 bases, leaving 10 bases of the junction unmatched. This CDR3 reads CASSQTSGTGGTDTQYF. CDR3 DNA sequence: TGTGCCAGCAGCCAGACTAGCGGGACCGGGGGTACAGATACGCAGTATTTT. Drawing the rest from reference TRBV7-6 and TRBJ2-3, the complete variable domain is GAGVSQSPRYKVTKRGQDVALRCDPISGHVSLYWYRQALGQGPEFLTYFNYEAQQDKSGLPNDRFSAERPEGSISTLTIQRTEQRDSAMYRCASSQTSGTGGTDTQYFGPGTRLTVL.

A few counts support this clonotype. The chain joins TRBV12-3 or TRBV12-4 to TRBJ1-1; no clear D gene. This CDR3 contains 12 residues. With 3 bases removed from V and 8 bases from J, the gap between germline ends came to 10 bases. DNA for the CDR3: TGTGCCAGCAGTTTCCTTTGGGGAGAAGCTTTCTTT. This codes for CASSFLWGEAFF.

There are a few counts of this clonotype. V usage is TRBV6-5 and J usage is TRBJ2-3; D is unclear. Germline-derived CDR1 and CDR2 are MNHEY and SVGAGI. The germline V and J ends were trimmed by 0 bases and 2 bases, with 6 bases remaining between them. CDR3 length: 14 residues. The CDR3 sequence is CASSYSAPTDTQYF. The CDR3 nucleotides read TGTGCCAGCAGTTACTCGGCACCCACAGATACGCAGTATTTT.

V is TRBV20-1 and J is TRBJ2-1; D gene uncertain. The germline CDR1 and CDR2 sequences are DFQATT and SNEGSKA (reference sequence). V lost 6 bases to trimming and J lost 6 bases, with 18 bases between them. This CDR3 region has 14 residues. The CDR3, as DNA: TGCAGTGCGACCCCCGGAGTGTTGGCCAATGAGCAGTTCTTC. This encodes CSATPGVLANEQFF.